Presented here are 23 T cell receptor beta chains from one specimen sequenced in a study of OX40 agonist ivuxolimab in advanced cancers. Clones were read by immunoSEQ multiplex PCR, and TCRdb kept only the in-frame ones, dropping some. The sample comprises some 96,000 clones, about 80% of which are singletons, and around 1.6% rests with the top ten. This specimen was CD4+ or CD8+ T cells sorted from blood, taken in a trial of the OX40 agonist ivuxolimab. The receptor set was obtained from an adult with an advanced solid tumor such as melanoma, head and neck, liver or kidney cancer.

The chain carries TRBV19 and TRBJ1-5; the match to TRBD1 covers 11 bases. This CDR3 is built from 16 residues. Trimming took 6 bases from V and 3 from J; bases not matched to a gene: 7. CDR1 is LNHDA, CDR2 SQIVND, per germline (reference sequence). CDR3 bases: TGTGCCAGTAGAAGGCCGGGACAGGGGGTCAATCAGCCCCAGCATTTT. Its translation is CASRRPGQGVNQPQHF.

This clone occurred a few times. This sequence joins TRBV10-3 and TRBJ2-3; tentatively, D is TRBD2 (6 bases). This CDR3 contains 15 residues. Germline CDR1 and CDR2: ENHRY and SYGVKD. Trimming took off 6 bases at V and 3 bases at J, with 16 bases between the two ends. The DNA of the CDR3 is TGTGCCATCAGCCCTCGGGGGTCCCGGACAGATACGCAGTATTTT. Translating it yields CAISPRGSRTDTQYF.

The CDR3 region has the DNA TGCGCCAGCAGCCAAGTTCTAGCGGGAGGGACCTACGAGCAGTACTTC. Translation: CASSQVLAGGTYEQYF. J is TRBJ2-7 and V is TRBV4-3, with 12 bases that match TRBD2. Germline assignment: CDR1 LGHNA and CDR2 YSLEER. V lost 1 base to trimming and J lost 2 bases; unmatched junction nucleotides: 3. The CDR3 sequence is 16 residues long.

The chain is built from TRBV9 and TRBJ1-3, with no clear D. CDR1 is SGDLS and CDR2 is YYNGEE in the germline V gene. This CDR3 comprises 15 residues. V lost 3 bases and J 0 bases, leaving 10 bases between the germline ends. The CDR3 DNA is TGTGCCAGCAGCGCCTACAAGAGCTCTGGAAACACCATATATTTT. Translation: CASSAYKSSGNTIYF.

This clone occurred a few times. The rearrangement links TRBV6-6 to TRBJ1-2; TRBD1 matches at 7 bases. Per the germline V gene, CDR1 is MNHNY and CDR2 is SVGAGI (reference sequence). V lost 6 bases and J lost 8; bases outside the gene matches: 9. The CDR3 loop spans 13 amino acids. CDR3 sequence reads: CASSHDRALGYTF. The CDR3 DNA reads as TGTGCCAGCAGCCACGACAGGGCTCTCGGCTACACCTTC.

The rearrangement uses TRBV13 and TRBJ2-2; D could derive from TRBD1 or TRBD2 (5 bases each). Germline V CDR1 and CDR2: PRHDT, FYEKMQ (reference sequence). This CDR3 is built from 15 residues. V was cut by 3 bases and J by 2 bases, with 10 bases left in between. The CDR3 loop is CASSFGRGNTGELFF. DNA of the CDR3: TGTGCCAGCAGCTTCGGACGGGGCAACACCGGGGAGCTGTTTTTT.

The genes are TRBV18 and TRBJ2-7; the match to TRBD2 covers 9 bases. V was clipped by 0 bases and J by 10 bases; unmatched bases: 7. The germline V gene encodes CDR1 KGHSH and CDR2 LQKENI. The length of the CDR3 is 14 residues. The CDR3 region is CASSPPASGMEQYF. The CDR3 DNA reads TGTGCCAGCTCACCACCTGCTAGCGGGATGGAACAGTACTTC.

This clone was detected once. V is TRBV29-1 and J is TRBJ1-2; no firm D call. Germline CDR1 SQVTM, CDR2 ANQGSEA. The ends were cut back, 2 bases at V and 4 bases at J, with 5 bases in the middle. This CDR3 contains 11 residues. CDR3 in amino acids: CSVEKAYGYTF. DNA for the CDR3: TGCAGCGTTGAAAAGGCCTATGGCTACACCTTC.

This chain connects TRBV28 to TRBJ2-1; 7 bases line up with TRBD2. Unmatched junction bases numbered 8, after V lost 5 bases and J lost 4 bases. The germline V gene has CDR1 MDHEN and CDR2 SYDVKM. The CDR3 spans 15 residues. The CDR3 loop reads CASSEGGSGYNEQFF. The CDR3 DNA is TGTGCCAGCAGTGAGGGAGGGAGTGGGTACAATGAGCAGTTCTTC.

The rearrangement joins TRBV29-1 to TRBJ1-1; TRBD1 matches at 7 bases. The trim removed 2 bases at V and 1 base at J, leaving 4 bases unmatched. Germline CDR1 SQVTM, CDR2 ANQGSEA. This CDR3 region has 14 residues. The CDR3 nucleotides are TGCAGCGTTGAAAAGGGACAGCAGAACACTGAAGCTTTCTTT. It translates to CSVEKGQQNTEAFF.

This sequence joins TRBV19 and TRBJ1-2; 8 bases match TRBD1. The CDR3 sequence is 14 residues long. The V and J ends lost 8 bases and 8 bases, in that order; junction bases with no gene match: 13. Germline values: CDR1 LNHDA, CDR2 SQIVND (reference sequence). The CDR3 DNA reads as TGTGCCAGTCTCCCAGGACAGGGATTCACGGGCTACACCTTC. It translates to CASLPGQGFTGYTF.

The V gene is TRBV19, the J gene TRBJ2-2; 8 bases match TRBD1. The junction had 11 bases not matched to a gene; V was cut back by 5 bases and J by 6 bases. The CDR3 contains 16 residues. Looked up from germline, CDR1 is LNHDA and CDR2 is SQIVND (reference sequence). CDR3 DNA sequence: TGTGCCAGTAGTTTCTCGACAGGGGCCGGACCCGGGGAGCTGTTTTTT. This encodes CASSFSTGAGPGELFF. The entire variable domain, with the rest obtained from reference TRBV19 and TRBJ2-2, is as follows: DGGITQSPKYLFRKEGQNVTLSCEQNLNHDAMYWYRQDPGQGLRLIYYSQIVNDFQKGDIAEGYSVSREKKESFPLTVTSAQKNPTAFYLCASSFSTGAGPGELFFGEGSRLTVL.

CDR3 protein: CASETSGRSDEQYF. The CDR3 DNA reads as TGTGCCAGCGAGACTAGCGGGAGATCGGACGAGCAGTACTTC. V gene TRBV11-2 combines with J gene TRBJ2-7, with 12 nucleotides matching TRBD2. CDR3 length equals 14 residues. Unmatched junction bases numbered 7, after V lost 8 bases and J lost 5 bases. Germline V gene lookup returns CDR1 SGHAT and CDR2 FQNNGV.

The chain employs TRBV2 and TRBJ2-5; D remains unclear. This CDR3 contains 15 residues. In germline, CDR1 is SNHLY, CDR2 FYNNEI. The V gene lost 4 bases and the J gene lost 4 bases, with 16 bases spanning the gap. The CDR3, as DNA: TGTGCCAGCAGTGGGGGTCCCGCAGTGCGAGAGACCCAGTACTTC. This encodes CASSGGPAVRETQYF.

This clone was seen a single time. V usage is TRBV19 and J usage is TRBJ2-5; tentatively, D is TRBD1 (5 bases). CDR3 length: 13 residues. Trimming pared 2 bases from V and 3 bases from J, leaving 7 bases between. Germline CDR1 LNHDA, CDR2 SQIVND (reference sequence). The CDR3 is CASSIRGKETQYF. In nucleotides, the CDR3 is TGTGCCAGTAGTATAAGGGGAAAAGAGACCCAGTACTTC.

This clone was seen just once. The J gene is TRBJ2-5, the V gene TRBV5-4, with 8 bases lining up with TRBD1. CDR1 and CDR2 from the germline V gene are SGHNT and YYREEE (reference sequence). J lost 6 bases, V lost 0 bases, and 4 bases had no gene match. This CDR3 comprises 14 residues. This chain's CDR3 is CASSLADRGKTQYF. CDR3 nucleotide sequence: TGTGCCAGCAGCTTGGCCGACAGGGGAAAGACCCAGTACTTC.

The V and J genes are TRBV6-5 and TRBJ1-1; unclear D gene. Trimming took 6 bases from V and 1 from J, leaving 3 bases between them. The CDR3 has 11 amino acids. Germline-derived CDR1 and CDR2 are MNHEY and SVGAGI. The CDR3 reads CASRENTEAFF. For the CDR3, the DNA is TGTGCCAGCAGGGAGAACACTGAAGCTTTCTTT.

This clone showed up just a few times. The chain has TRBV7-3 and TRBJ2-1; TRBD2 matches 10 bases. This CDR3 comprises 14 residues. Trimming removed 5 bases from V and 6 bases from J; junction bases left unmatched: 4. Germline assignment: CDR1 SGHTA and CDR2 FQGTGA. In DNA, the CDR3 is TGTGCCAGCAGCCGACTAGCGGGTATCAATGAGCAGTTCTTC. It yields the protein CASSRLAGINEQFF.

The V and J genes are TRBV7-9 and TRBJ1-4, with TRBD1 identical over 8 bases. Germline lookup yields CDR1 SEHNR and CDR2 FQNEAQ (reference sequence). V dropped 7 bases and J dropped 7; count of bases not matched to a gene: 8. The CDR3 is 14 amino acids. CDR3 DNA: TGTGCCAGCACCGACTCCGGGACAGGTGAAAAACTGTTTTTT. Protein: CASTDSGTGEKLFF.

This chain connects TRBV27 to TRBJ2-1; 9 bases fit TRBD2. Germline CDR1 reads MNHEY; CDR2 reads SMNVEV (reference sequence). Trimming at V came to 7 bases and at J to 6 bases, leaving 10 bases not matched to a gene. This CDR3 has 15 residues. This CDR3 reads CASKTGTSPINEQFF. CDR3 coding DNA: TGTGCCAGCAAGACCGGGACTAGCCCTATCAATGAGCAGTTCTTC.

Here the CDR3 DNA reads TGCGCCAGCAGCCCGTCGGGGGCAACTAATGAAAAACTGTTTTTT. Translated, it gives CASSPSGATNEKLFF. The genes are TRBV5-1 and TRBJ1-4, with a weak D call TRBD1 (5 bases). Germline assignment: CDR1 SGHRS and CDR2 YFSETQ. CDR3 length: 15 residues. Trimming pared 4 bases from V and 0 bases from J, leaving 10 bases between.

J is TRBJ1-5 and V is TRBV28; 8 bases match TRBD1. There are 14 residues in the CDR3. CDR1 is MDHEN and CDR2 is SYDVKM in the germline V gene. Germline trimming cut 7 bases from V and 4 bases from J; bases unmatched to any gene: 6. CDR3 coding DNA: TGTGCCAGCATCTTTGGGGACAGGAATCAGCCCCAGCATTTT. Translating it yields CASIFGDRNQPQHF.

This rearrangement joins TRBV30 to TRBJ1-6; TRBD1 matches at 7 bases. CDR1 GTSNPN and CDR2 SVGIG come from the germline V gene (reference sequence). After removal of 0 bases from V and 10 bases from J, the junction contained 6 bases not matched to a gene. There are 14 residues in the CDR3. The CDR3 DNA follows: TGTGCCTGGAGTGTATCCAGGGGGGGATCACCCCTCCACTTT. As protein: CAWSVSRGGSPLHF.